This T cell receptor beta chain derives from a study of metastatic and nonmetastatic thyroid tumors. Study as a whole: Where malignant and benign thyroid patients were concerned, repertoires were compared across blood and tumor or nodule tissue.

Not a single patient had been given any form of treatment at any point before undergoing thyroid surgery. Study observations and caveats: The study reportedly found significantly higher TCR beta diversity in malignant thyroid tumors than benign nodules, in blood and tumor.

Original processing methods: The distant-metastasis classifier for papillary thyroid cancer was built from CDR3 differences across clinicopathological groups. MiXCR reprocessed the PCR reads for TCRdb. The V and J calls shown here were made by TCRdb, not taken from the authors' results. The sample holds some 30,000 clones, around 4% seen once. This clone is classed as medium-sized. Its cognate antigen is unknown. This receptor was identified in a female donor with papillary thyroid cancer or a benign thyroid nodule (not recorded which). Some clones in this sample may be carry-over from other donors' samples. The sample consisted of blood.

CDR3 nucleotide sequence: TGTGCCAGCAGTGGGGAGGGTAATAGCGTTGAAGCTTTCTTT. Translation gives CASSGEGNSVEAFF. The chain links TRBV6-1 to TRBJ1-1; D is ambiguous. V was shortened by 4 bases and J by 7 bases, with 16 bases between the two germline ends. CDR1 is MNHNS, CDR2 SASEGT, per germline. The CDR3 consists of 14 residues.